Sequencing of this TCR beta chain was carried out in a study of blood T cell repertoires in COVID-19. Sequenced by immunoSEQ multiplex PCR; TCRdb stores in-frame clones only, minus some. The sample consists of tens of thousands of clones, more than 65% of them appearing once. This clone was picked up many times. This clonotype originated in a man between 65 and 85 years old with COVID-19, enrolled during active disease. What was sequenced was peripheral blood.

CDR3 protein: CASRPGQGPSRGSPLHF. CDR3 bases: TGTGCCAGCAGACCTGGACAGGGGCCATCCAGGGGCTCACCCCTCCACTTT. J is TRBJ1-6 and V is TRBV6-2 or TRBV6-3, with TRBD1 matching 9 bases. V dropped 6 bases and J dropped 10; count of bases not matched to a gene: 16. The CDR3 is 17 amino acids. Germline CDR1 reads MNHEY; CDR2 reads SVGEGT.